The 29 T cell receptor beta chains presented below share a single source sample, sequenced in a study of shared clonotypes between healthy human individuals. Naive CD8 cells lacked CD45RO and underwent positive selection for CCR7, leaving out terminally differentiated effector memory CD45RA+ cells. TCRdb keeps only in-frame clones here, not all; method: immunoSEQ multiplex PCR. The sample shows hundreds of thousands of clones, approximately 96% of them seen only once. The sample consisted of naive CD8+ T cells sorted from blood. These receptors originate from a woman between 25 and 40 years old in good health.

The chain employs TRBV7-6 and TRBJ2-3; D might be TRBD2 (6 bases). This CDR3 has 16 amino acids. Trimming took 5 bases from V and 0 from J, leaving 15 bases between them. CDR1 SGHVS and CDR2 FNYEAQ come from the germline V gene. The CDR3 loop is CASSLGTPTSTDTQYF. In nucleotides, the CDR3 is TGTGCCAGCAGCCTTGGGACTCCAACTAGCACAGATACGCAGTATTTT.

This clone was seen only once. The chain carries TRBV7-9 and TRBJ2-7; 10 bases align to TRBD2. The trim removed 4 bases at V and 2 bases at J, leaving 5 bases unmatched. CDR1 is SEHNR, CDR2 FQNEAQ, per germline (reference sequence). CDR3 size: 15 residues. The CDR3 coding sequence is TGTGCCAGCAGCTCGGGGACTAGCGCAACCTACGAGCAGTACTTC. This gives the protein CASSSGTSATYEQYF.

This clone was detected a few times. V usage is TRBV27 and J usage is TRBJ1-5; D unresolved. Trimming cost V 5 bases and J 2 bases, with 10 bases left between them. This CDR3 comprises 14 residues. Germline CDR1 MNHEY, CDR2 SMNVEV (reference sequence). This CDR3 reads CASSERYGNQPQHF. The CDR3 region has the DNA TGTGCCAGCAGTGAAAGGTATGGCAATCAGCCCCAGCATTTT.

The V call is TRBV27, the J call TRBJ2-1, with 8 bases fitting TRBD1. This CDR3 region has 17 residues. J was trimmed by 8 bases and V by 4 bases; bases with no gene match: 16. The germline gives CDR1 MNHEY, CDR2 SMNVEV (reference sequence). CDR3 in amino acids: CASSSPSRTGLEDEQFF. CDR3 sequence (DNA): TGTGCCAGCAGTTCCCCCAGCCGGACAGGGTTAGAGGATGAGCAGTTCTTC.

The V call is TRBV11-2, the J call TRBJ2-5; TRBD2 matches 11 bases. Germline trimming cut 6 bases from V and 5 bases from J; bases unmatched to any gene: 11. Germline CDR1 reads SGHAT; CDR2 reads FQNNGV. The CDR3 has 16 residues. This CDR3 is CASRSRLAGGEETQYF. Written as DNA, the CDR3 is TGTGCCAGCAGAAGCCGGCTAGCGGGAGGAGAGGAGACCCAGTACTTC.

The chain carries TRBV19 and TRBJ2-7; no reliable D call. CDR3 length: 14 amino acids. V lost 4 bases, J lost 9 bases, and 19 bases lay in between. The germline V gene has CDR1 LNHDA and CDR2 SQIVND (reference sequence). DNA for the CDR3: TGTGCCAGTAGTACACTGGGATGGGGAACGGGGCAGTACTTC. Protein: CASSTLGWGTGQYF.

The V gene is TRBV29-1, the J gene TRBJ2-1; 13 bases map to TRBD2. The CDR3 is 19 residues long. CDR1 is SQVTM and CDR2 is ANQGSEA in the germline V gene. V was clipped by 7 bases and J by 4 bases; unmatched bases: 19. The CDR3 reads CSAGLRTGLAGVLYNEQFF. In DNA form, the CDR3 reads TGCAGCGCAGGCTTAAGGACCGGACTAGCGGGAGTATTGTACAATGAGCAGTTCTTC.

V is TRBV2 and J is TRBJ2-5, with 8 nucleotides matching TRBD1. The J call may be in error: the DNA end matches TRBJ2-7 better. The CDR3 loop spans 15 amino acids. CDR1 SNHLY and CDR2 FYNNEI come from the germline V gene. The CDR3 DNA reads as TGTGCCAGCAGTGAAGCGATACAGGGGGTCTACGAGCAGTACTTC. Translation: CASSEAIQGVYEQYF.

The chain couples TRBV7-2 to TRBJ2-7; D is uncertain. Per the germline V gene, CDR1 is SGHTA and CDR2 is FQGNSA. The ends were cut back, 5 bases at V and 2 bases at J, with 16 bases in the middle. The CDR3 is 15 residues long. The CDR3 reads CASSPAESRTYEQYF. The CDR3 DNA sequence: TGTGCCAGCAGCCCGGCGGAAAGCCGGACCTACGAGCAGTACTTC.

The chain couples TRBV7-8 to TRBJ2-1, with TRBD2 identical over 13 bases. This CDR3 comprises 17 residues. Germline V gene lookup returns CDR1 SGHVS and CDR2 FQNEAQ. Unmatched junction bases numbered 4, after V lost 4 bases and J lost 1 base. Written as DNA, the CDR3 is TGTGCCAGCAGCTCACGGACTAGCGGGAGTTCCTACAATGAGCAGTTCTTC. As protein: CASSSRTSGSSYNEQFF.

To note about this clone: Other DNA sequences in this sample translate to the same CDR3. The rearrangement links TRBV27 to TRBJ2-7; 8 nucleotides line up with TRBD1. The CDR3 extends over 13 amino acids. CDR1 MNHEY and CDR2 SMNVEV come from the germline V gene (reference sequence). V shed 6 bases, J shed 4 bases, and the junction held 5 bases outside the gene matches. This CDR3 reads CASRYGTGYEQYF. The DNA for the CDR3 is TGTGCCAGCAGGTACGGGACAGGATACGAGCAGTACTTC.

This chain connects TRBV2 to TRBJ1-3; D call uncertain. The CDR3 sequence is 17 residues long. V shed 7 bases and J shed 1 base, with 20 bases lying between them. Germline CDR1 and CDR2: SNHLY and FYNNEI. The CDR3 nucleotides read TGTGCCAGCAAACGGGCCTTTCTGATTAGTTCTGGAAACACCATATATTTT. It yields the protein CASKRAFLISSGNTIYF. Combining the CDR3 with reference TRBV2 and TRBJ1-3 gives the whole variable domain EPEVTQTPSHQVTQMGQEVILRCVPISNHLYFYWYRQILGQKVEFLVSFYNNEISEKSEIFDDQFSVERPDGSNFTLKIRSTKLEDSAMYFCASKRAFLISSGNTIYFGEGSWLTVV.

J is TRBJ2-3 and V is TRBV27, with D uncertain. Germline CDR1 MNHEY, CDR2 SMNVEV (reference sequence). Deletions cut 3 bases from V and 0 bases from J, with 7 bases between. The CDR3 covers 14 residues. CDR3 sequence reads: CASSFTSSTDTQYF. The DNA for the CDR3 is TGTGCCAGCAGTTTTACCTCTAGCACAGATACGCAGTATTTT.

A single count supports this clone. This CDR3 is CASSFGLRIYEQYF. The CDR3 DNA follows: TGTGCCAGCAGTTTTGGCTTAAGGATCTACGAGCAGTACTTC. The J gene is TRBJ2-5, the V gene TRBV27, with unresolved D. The J call is uncertain, as TRBJ2-7 better fits the DNA end. This CDR3 has 14 residues. Germline CDR1 reads MNHEY; CDR2 reads SMNVEV (reference sequence).

This clone is a singleton in its sample. The chain joins TRBV13 to TRBJ2-7; 10 bases match TRBD2. CDR3 length: 15 amino acids. The V gene end was trimmed by 3 bases and the J gene end by 2 bases; junction bases not matched to a gene: 4. The germline gives CDR1 PRHDT, CDR2 FYEKMQ (reference sequence). CDR3 coding DNA: TGTGCCAGCAGCTTTTCAGCGGGAGGGGCCTACGAGCAGTACTTC. This sequence encodes CASSFSAGGAYEQYF.

V and J are TRBV2 and TRBJ1-1; D perhaps matches TRBD1 (5 bases). The CDR3 loop spans 11 amino acids. V was cut by 9 bases and J by 4 bases, with 9 bases left in between. Per the germline V gene, CDR1 is SNHLY and CDR2 is FYNNEI. Here the CDR3 reads CARRGGTEAFF. CDR3 sequence (DNA): TGTGCCAGAAGGGGCGGCACTGAAGCTTTCTTT.

V usage is TRBV2 and J usage is TRBJ2-4; D may be TRBD1 or TRBD2 (6 bases each). V shed 5 bases and J shed 0 bases, with 11 bases lying between them. Germline-derived CDR1 and CDR2 are SNHLY and FYNNEI. The CDR3 length is 15 residues. The CDR3 nucleotides are TGTGCCAGCAGTCGGGGGCCTTTAGCCAAAAACATTCAGTACTTC. Translation gives CASSRGPLAKNIQYF.

The chain couples TRBV15 to TRBJ2-5; 9 bases are a match to TRBD1. Germline lookup yields CDR1 LNHNV and CDR2 YYDKDF (reference sequence). V lost 9 bases and J lost 6; bases outside the gene matches: 11. This CDR3 has 14 residues. The CDR3 nucleotides are TGTGCCACGGCCTTTACAGGGGGCTTGAAGACCCAGTACTTC. The encoded protein is CATAFTGGLKTQYF.

The chain is built from TRBV30 and TRBJ2-7, with TRBD1 matching over 9 bases. The ends lost 2 bases at V and 3 bases at J; junction bases unmatched: 5. In germline, CDR1 is GTSNPN, CDR2 SVGIG (reference sequence). The CDR3 loop spans 14 amino acids. CDR3 nucleotide sequence: TGTGCCTGGAGTCAAACAGGGGGCATCTACGAGCAGTACTTC. Translated, it gives CAWSQTGGIYEQYF. Full variable domain (outside the CDR3, taken from reference TRBV30 and TRBJ2-7): SQTIHQWPATLVQPVGSPLSLECTVEGTSNPNLYWYRQAAGRGLQLLFYSVGIGQISSEVPQNLSASRPQDRQFILSSKKLLLSDSGFYLCAWSQTGGIYEQYFGPGTRLTVT.

The chain employs TRBV6-1 and TRBJ1-1; D gene ambiguous. The CDR3 runs 13 residues. V lost 5 bases and J lost 5, with 12 bases in between. Germline V gives CDR1 MNHNS, CDR2 SASEGT. CDR3 sequence: CASSPIGRTEAFF. The CDR3 region has the DNA TGTGCCAGCAGTCCGATAGGGCGGACTGAAGCTTTCTTT.

The chain couples TRBV6-1 to TRBJ1-1; D call uncertain. CDR1 is MNHNS and CDR2 is SASEGT in the germline V gene. V was clipped by 1 base and J by 4 bases, with 10 bases between them. CDR3 length equals 14 residues. For the CDR3, the DNA is TGTGCCAGCAGTGAAGTCCTAGTCGGCACTGAAGCTTTCTTT. Amino acid sequence: CASSEVLVGTEAFF.

The chain has TRBV6-4 and TRBJ2-7, with TRBD2 identical over 8 bases. The germline CDR1 and CDR2 sequences are MRHNA and SNTAGT. There are 14 residues in the CDR3. J was trimmed by 3 bases and V by 4 bases; bases with no gene match: 5. Here the CDR3 DNA reads TGTGCCAGCAGTGTCGGCGGGGGGAGCTACGAGCAGTACTTC. This sequence encodes CASSVGGGSYEQYF.

This clone was seen only once. V is TRBV7-8 and J is TRBJ2-5; D is unclear. The J call may be faulty, since TRBJ2-7 better matches the DNA end. Germline CDR1 SGHVS, CDR2 FQNEAQ. CDR3 length: 12 residues. The CDR3 reads CASSSVSYEQYF. The CDR3 DNA follows: TGTGCCAGCAGCTCCGTCTCCTACGAGCAGTACTTC.

The J gene is TRBJ1-5, the V gene TRBV6-5; D perhaps matches TRBD1 (6 bases). Germline CDR1 reads MNHEY; CDR2 reads SVGAGI. This CDR3 has 13 residues. Between the trimmed V and J ends, which lost 6 bases and 2 bases, there was a span of 8 bases. The CDR3 DNA is TGTGCCAGCAGCCGACAGGGCAATCAGCCCCAGCATTTT. Translated: CASSRQGNQPQHF.

The V and J genes are TRBV28 and TRBJ2-7, with D possibly TRBD1 on 5 matching bases. Germline CDR1 reads MDHEN; CDR2 reads SYDVKM. This CDR3 is 14 amino acids long. V lost 7 bases and J lost 2, with 15 bases in between. This CDR3 reads CASISRQKTYEQYF. The CDR3 DNA is TGTGCCAGCATCTCGCGACAGAAAACCTACGAGCAGTACTTC.

Concerning this clone itself: The identical CDR3 is also encoded by other nucleotide sequences in the sample. J is TRBJ2-7 and V is TRBV5-1, with 11 bases aligning to TRBD2. CDR1 is SGHRS, CDR2 YFSETQ, per germline. The CDR3 totals 14 residues. Trimming cost V 4 bases and J 3 bases; bases outside gene matches: 3. The CDR3 loop reads CASSPGTSGYEQYF. CDR3 DNA sequence: TGCGCCAGCAGCCCCGGGACTAGCGGCTACGAGCAGTACTTC.

V is TRBV27 and J is TRBJ2-1; 8 bases agree with TRBD2. This CDR3 spans 18 amino acids. CDR1 is MNHEY and CDR2 is SMNVEV in the germline V gene (reference sequence). The trim removed 3 bases at V and 2 bases at J, leaving 12 bases unmatched. In DNA, the CDR3 is TGTGCCAGCAGTTTCATCTCGGGGGGGGCTGCTACCTACAATGAGCAGTTCTTC. Its protein product is CASSFISGGAATYNEQFF.

The V call is TRBV11-2, the J call TRBJ2-2; possible D gene TRBD2, 6 bases. The ends were cut back, 1 base at V and 4 bases at J, with 10 bases in the middle. This CDR3 has 15 amino acids. From germline, CDR1 is SGHAT and CDR2 FQNNGV. CDR3 nucleotide sequence: TGTGCCAGCAGCTTAGTCACTAGCAGCACCGGGGAGCTGTTTTTT. Translation: CASSLVTSSTGELFF.

J is TRBJ1-4 and V is TRBV9; 11 nucleotides line up with TRBD1. The CDR3 extends over 15 amino acids. V trimming: 3 bases; J trimming: 8 bases; junction bases outside the gene matches: 6. Germline V lookup: CDR1 SGDLS, CDR2 YYNGEE. For the CDR3, the DNA is TGTGCCAGCAGCGCCGGGACAGGGGGGTTAGAAAAACTGTTTTTT. It codes for CASSAGTGGLEKLFF.